This T cell receptor beta chain was sequenced during a study of cytomegalovirus exposure and HLA in healthy donors. Study-wide results and caveats: For most TCR beta V segments, an earlier analysis put the productive rate at about 90% or about 30% of the time. More than 150 TCR beta chains were listed as cytomegalovirus-associated.

PCR primers comprised 60 Vbeta and 13 Jbeta primers. The table came from immunoSEQ multiplex PCR; TCRdb's copy has only in-frame clones and leaves some out. The table includes 45,000 to 70,000 clones, about 82% detected once. V was cut by 2 bases and J by 7 bases, with 15 bases left in between. Germline CDR1 reads LNHDA; CDR2 reads SQIVND (reference sequence). The CDR3 is 15 amino acids. Healthy bone marrow donors made up the cohort. As for this clone: Its antigen is not known.

This TCR was recovered from a man aged 25 to 40 in good health and CMV-seronegative. The chain has TRBV19 and TRBJ2-1; a possible D gene is TRBD1 (6 bases). The sequenced material came from PBMCs. Here the CDR3 DNA reads TGTGCCAGTAGTATATCAGCCGGGACATCGAATGAGCAGTTCTTC. Its protein product is CASSISAGTSNEQFF.